This record looks at one T cell receptor beta chain sequence and its context. The specificity of this receptor is unknown. Base qualities are not at hand, and no much larger clone is one base apart. Read against the paper, the sample's time point label means: cycle 4 day 1 (C4D1), after 6 weeks of nivolumab. Every trial patient had relapsed following autologous stem cell transplantation, and prior brentuximab vedotin exposure was what differed among cohorts A, B and C. The trial cohort included around 56 patients with relapsed/refractory classical Hodgkin lymphoma, and each patient had a best overall response of complete response, partial response or progressive disease. In the multi-cohort phase II CheckMate 205 trial, trial patients received single-agent nivolumab. Best overall response was determined by an independent review committee according to the 2007 International Working Group response criteria. Trial PBMCs were obtained immediately prior to nivolumab initiation (C1D1) and on therapy at cycle 2 day 1 and cycle 4 day 1. Peripheral blood was collected in 8 mL Vacutainer Cell Preparation Tubes, from which PBMCs were isolated by centrifugation and then cryopreserved.

The Qiagen DNeasy kit was used to extract genomic DNA both from unsorted PBMCs and from the negatively selected CD4+ and CD8+ fractions. Amplification of TCR beta CDR3 regions was done by immunoSEQ multiplex PCR with primers that anneal to V and J segments. Amplification bias was minimized using a synthetic immune receptor repertoire, and residual bias was removed computationally after sequencing. In the original analysis: Custom Python scripts were used to quantify repertoire diversity as the Shannon entropy index. The unsorted, CD4+ and CD8+ repertoires were each analyzed separately, with the exception of combined analyses, where CD4+ and CD8+ sequences were merged in silico. Clonal expansion was defined as at least a 2-fold frequency increase after treatment relative to C1D1, with a pseudocount of 0.5 for undetected baseline clones. Singleton clones were defined as clones with 0 or 1 copy at C1D1, and non-singleton clones were defined as clones with 2 or more copies. Clones expanded in unsorted samples were assigned a CD4+, CD8+ or unknown annotation through matching of protein sequences in sorted samples from the same patient. Wilcoxon tests were applied to paired samples to test diversity changes from C1D1 to C4D1. TCRdb took over this immuneACCESS table, retaining in-frame rearrangements with V and J assigned. Such tables are incomplete; in checked studies, under half of the missing clones stem from an unresolved V gene, and the remainder is unexplained. Clone size and V and J calls were adopted from that table, with D and trimming inferred from the DNA. The sample contains about 49,000 clones, 85% to 90% of them found a single time. About 15% of the sample comes from the top ten.

Trimming leaves V shorter by 4 bases and J shorter by 2 bases, with the junction holding 4 bases beyond the gene matches. CDR1 and CDR2, looked up from the germline V gene (reference sequence), are SEHNR and FQNEAQ. The CDR3 goes from the cysteine to the phenylalanine over 14 residues. Only the CDR3 part of the read is kept: 42 bases, read in frame from the first base. This record belongs to a study of PD-1 blockade in classical Hodgkin lymphoma (dated by TCRdb to 2020 to 2022). With respect to the entire study: Nivolumab dosing was 3 mg/kg intravenously every 2 weeks, continuing until either disease progression or unacceptable toxicity. The study used TCR beta sequencing and CyTOF to define a peripheral blood immune signature of response to PD-1 blockade in classical Hodgkin lymphoma.

Summary of the overall study and its limitations: A significant rise by C4D1 was seen in CD4+ but not CD8+ TCR diversity (p=0.0027 vs p=0.16), with the rise being most apparent in complete responders (p=0.02). Patients starting nivolumab less than 1 year after ASCT had lower diversity and were excluded from later analyses to avoid confounding by immune reconstitution. Baseline TCR diversity was reported as lower in newly diagnosed patients than in healthy donors, and lower still in relapsed/refractory patients. Only a single clinical trial cohort was studied, and what caused the repertoire differences, possibly disease activity or prior therapy, remained undefined. Baseline diversity similar to that of newly diagnosed patients was observed in trial patients achieving complete response, whereas significantly lower diversity was observed in partial responders and progressors.

The sample in question was peripheral blood mononuclear cells (PBMCs), obtained before the fourth cycle of nivolumab. This receptor was obtained from a human donor with classical Hodgkin lymphoma. The chain is encoded by TRBV7-9 joined to TRBJ2-5, and TRBD1 matches 7 of the central bases. In nucleotide form, the sequence is TGTGCCAGCAGCTACAGGGGACGGCAAGAGACCCAGTACTTC. Translated, this is CASSYRGRQETQYF.